This TCR beta chain was retrieved from a study of regulatory T cells in long-lasting Graves disease. Study information: For a period under 3 months, newly diagnosed Graves' patients had taken antithyroid drugs.

The CDR3 length is 16 residues. Germline V gene data show CDR1 as MNHEY and CDR2 as SMNVEV (reference sequence). V dropped 5 bases and J dropped 5; count of bases not matched to a gene: 7. This clonotype was seen repeatedly, ten times or more. Both iRepertoire HTBI primers and Arm-PCR of CDR3 regions were used to build the TCR beta libraries. TCRdb reprocessed the multiplex PCR reads with MiXCR, giving one entry per CDR3 protein. This sample yields about 440,000 distinct CDR3 sequences, of which about 16% are seen a single time; around 11% belongs to the top ten. Time point defined: newly diagnosed GD, antithyroid drugs for less than 3 months. The authors made the TCR library using RNA they extracted from PBMCs. These data also formed part of another study, on T cells in Graves' hyperthyroidism and ophthalmopathy.

The TCR comes from a woman in her twenties or thirties with Graves disease. V gene TRBV27 combines with J gene TRBJ2-5, with 14 bases that match TRBD2. The sample was peripheral blood mononuclear cells (PBMCs), taken at new diagnosis, from a patient treated with antithyroid drugs. CDR3 bases: TGTGCCAGCAGTATTGGGACTAGCGGGAGAGGGGAGACCCAGTACTTC. Protein product: CASSIGTSGRGETQYF.